The entry below gives a single TCR beta chain sequence along with its context. What this receptor recognizes is not known. Base qualities are missing; no much larger clone stands one base away. CDR1 and CDR2, per the germline V gene (reference sequence), are SEHNR and FQNEAQ. The V and J ends are trimmed by 5 bases and 7 bases, leaving 17 bases between them. The CDR3 contains 14 residues, cysteine and phenylalanine counted. Only CDR3 DNA is held: 42 bases, read in frame from base 1. According to the study, the label for this sample's time point signals: baseline before first vaccination. Vaccinee samples came from UK trials COV001 and COV002, including a single-blind randomized controlled phase 2/3 trial of AZD1222 (ChAdOx1 nCoV-19) in healthy adults. For TCRbeta chain sequencing, PBMC samples from trial participants were taken at day 0 and at day 28 after the second dose. The data originate from a study of T cell responses to AZD1222 COVID-19 vaccine (dated by TCRdb to about 2021). Regarding the complete study: AZD1222 recipients given second doses at about 4 weeks or at about 12 weeks were pooled, since spike-specific TCR depth and breadth were not found to differ between the two schedules. TCR sequencing covered 230 or so trial participants: around 210 given two doses of AZD1222 and 26 given two doses of MenACWY control vaccine. Trial participants were enrolled by age into 18-55, 56-69 and 70-plus year subgroups, with about 150, 27 and 61 TCR-sequenced participants respectively. The full study reports these points: Spike-specific TCR breadth and depth rose significantly after two AZD1222 doses compared with day 0 and with MenACWY recipients. Only 5 to 7 AZD1222 recipients were SARS-CoV-2 seropositive at baseline, limiting conclusions about previously exposed vaccinees. The vaccine-associated CD4 TCRs covered the entire spike protein, and the dominant responses fell in regions 160-218 and 743-854. Because no samples from the day 14 peak response were available, repertoires could be characterized only after the peak T cell response. The 56-69-year group was small, and its depth increase did not reach significance, likely because of low power. Participants were mostly white British, with more females than males. The authors suggested clonal diversity may have been underestimated. Reportedly, close to half of the unique spike-specific TCRs recognized epitopes lying outside the regions that are mutated in the B.1.351 and B.1.1.7 variants.

The CDR3 regions of human TCRbeta chains were analyzed by immunosequencing. Per the source publication's procedure: Repertoire TCRs were matched against a reference library of SARS-CoV-2-specific TCRs generated with the MIRA antigen-specificity platform. Breadth was defined as the fraction of unique TCRs that were SARS-CoV-2-associated. Depth was defined as the fraction of total T cells that were SARS-CoV-2-associated. Using the MIRA data, each spike-specific TCR was mapped to the spike region that the TCR reacts to and placed in a CD4 or CD8 class. Log10-transformed breadth and depth values were compared by one-way ANOVA with Sidak's multiple comparisons tests. The table comes from immuneACCESS by way of TCRdb, which keeps in-frame sequences with V and J called. Part of the clones is missing from these tables; in studies checked, under half for an unresolved V gene and the rest for unknown reasons. D and trimming come from the DNA, and the V and J calls and clone size come from that table. This sample has 95,000 to 150,000 clones in its table, and roughly nine tenths of those were observed once. Over 1.5% of the sample belongs to the ten largest clones.

This sequence was found in an adult in good health. The material sequenced was peripheral blood, taken on day 0 of AZD1222 vaccination. The chain employs TRBV7-9 and TRBJ1-2, with the D gene not confidently named. The base sequence is TGTGCCAGCAGCGTTGGACTGTTGCGGGTTGGCTACACCTTC. This translates into CASSVGLLRVGYTF.